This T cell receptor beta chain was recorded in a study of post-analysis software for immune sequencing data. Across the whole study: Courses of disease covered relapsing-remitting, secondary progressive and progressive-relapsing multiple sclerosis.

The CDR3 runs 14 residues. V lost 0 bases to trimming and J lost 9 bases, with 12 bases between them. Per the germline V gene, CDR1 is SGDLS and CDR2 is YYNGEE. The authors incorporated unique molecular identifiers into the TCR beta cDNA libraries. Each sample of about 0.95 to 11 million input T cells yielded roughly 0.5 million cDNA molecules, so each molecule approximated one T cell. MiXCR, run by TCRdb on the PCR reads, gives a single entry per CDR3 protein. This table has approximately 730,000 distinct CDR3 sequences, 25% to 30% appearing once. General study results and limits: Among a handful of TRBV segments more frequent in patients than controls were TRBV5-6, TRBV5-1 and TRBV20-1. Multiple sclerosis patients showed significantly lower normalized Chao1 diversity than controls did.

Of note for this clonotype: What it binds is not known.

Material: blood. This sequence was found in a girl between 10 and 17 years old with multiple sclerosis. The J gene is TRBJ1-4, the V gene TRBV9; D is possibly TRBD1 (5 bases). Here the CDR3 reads CASSVAARDQKLFF. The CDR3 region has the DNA TGTGCCAGCAGCGTAGCTGCCCGGGACCAAAAACTGTTTTTT. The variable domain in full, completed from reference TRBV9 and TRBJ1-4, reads DSGVTQTPKHLITATGQRVTLRCSPRSGDLSVYWYQQSLDQGLQFLIQYYNGEERAKGNILERFSAQQFPDLHSELNLSSLELGDSALYFCASSVAARDQKLFFGSGTQLSVL.